These T cell receptor beta chains were read from a single sample in a study of vaccination effects on CD4 cells after COVID-19. Profiling relied on immunoSEQ multiplex PCR, and the TCRdb table lists in-frame clones only, not all of them. Of about 66,000 clones listed, around four fifths are singletons. Which antigens these TCRs recognize remains unknown. The material was CD4+ T cells from PBMCs cultured with HCoV-OC43 spike peptides, obtained after COVID-19 vaccination. The receptors were sampled from a human donor who received a COVID-19 vaccine. CDR3s leave out the opening cysteine and the closing phenylalanine or tryptophan. Some rows have no size entry. The others give once, few or many, or a class for an expanded clone.

abundance	v_gene	j_gene	CDR3aa
.	TRBV2	TRBJ2-5	ASVRASVPRETQY
.	TRBV5-8	TRBJ1-1	ASSLRSEAF
.	TRBV30	TRBJ2-3	AWSVPGTGSDTQY
.	TRBV7-9	TRBJ1-6	ASSFDVGVNSPLH
.	TRBV7-9	TRBJ2-3	ASSFASGERTDTQY
.	TRBV19	TRBJ1-5	ASSMGGLEPQH
.	TRBV3-1/TRBV3-2	TRBJ2-3	ASSQSIADTQY
.	TRBV5-1	TRBJ1-5	ASSLEGGGQPQH
.	TRBV7-2	TRBJ2-2	ASSFRTREDTGELF
.	TRBV24-1	TRBJ1-3	ATSVSGRMGTHSGNTIY
.	TRBV30	TRBJ1-5	AWTPDRDTQPQH
.	TRBV6-5	TRBJ1-6	AYGSGQGYSPLH
.	TRBV6-5	TRBJ1-2	ASSYGGTNYGYT
.	TRBV2	TRBJ2-3	ASRAGTGDTQY
.	TRBV6-5	TRBJ2-1	ASSYSKTSGGGEQF
.	TRBV5-6	TRBJ1-3	ASSLAGLGYSGNTIY
.	TRBV5-1	TRBJ1-4	ASSDLAGANEKLF
.	TRBV18	TRBJ2-5	ASSPAGLPGETQY
.	TRBV28	TRBJ1-3	ASSRMGQGNTIY
.	TRBV30	TRBJ1-5	AWSAPGGRNQPQH
.	TRBV20-1	TRBJ1-6	SASRQIHSPLH
.	TRBV24-1	TRBJ1-2	ATSDSGTGGVYGYT
.	TRBV2	TRBJ2-1	ASSGNRATDNEQF
.	TRBV3-1/TRBV3-2	TRBJ1-2	ASSPARGLGGYT
.	TRBV7-9	TRBJ2-2	ASSRDRDPWRDTGELF
.	TRBV5-1	TRBJ2-2	ASSLGPGGTGELF
.	TRBV12-3/TRBV12-4	TRBJ1-1	ASTEQANTEAF
.	TRBV5-1	TRBJ2-3	ASSAPLRGGSTDTQY
.	TRBV7-3	TRBJ2-5	ASSLAGGYQETQY
few	TRBV4-1	TRBJ2-3	ASSRDSLWNTQY
.	TRBV6-5	TRBJ1-2	ASRAPDRGDGYT
few	TRBV24-1	TRBJ2-5	ATSDRNRLQETQY
.	TRBV2	TRBJ2-3	ASTRQGGTTDTQY
.	TRBV25-1	TRBJ2-3	ATRTGPSTDTQY
once	TRBV11-2	TRBJ2-1	ASSPGTVYNEQF
.	TRBV5-5	TRBJ1-2	ASRPTGWYGYT
.	TRBV28	TRBJ1-1	ASSTPGAGGRTEAF
.	TRBV3-1/TRBV3-2	TRBJ1-2	ASSPQGNYGYT
.	TRBV15	TRBJ2-5	ATSSRRTEETQY
.	TRBV14	TRBJ2-3	ASSQGAGTNTDTQY
.	TRBV9	TRBJ2-1	ASSVSGRGGNNEQF
.	TRBV2	TRBJ2-3	ASSVERGDTQY
.	TRBV18	TRBJ1-3	ASSPPLAPRTKNSGNTIY
once	TRBV7-2	TRBJ1-2	ASSWTGPYGYT
.	TRBV5-1	TRBJ1-5	ASSFLPGGTDQPQH
few	TRBV5-4	TRBJ1-2	ASSLDILGVSGYT
.	TRBV11-3	TRBJ2-3	ASSSNGGSTDTQY
.	TRBV12-3/TRBV12-4	TRBJ1-5	ASGRGYQPQH
once	TRBV5-1	TRBJ2-5	ASSRPEYQETQY
.	TRBV5-5	TRBJ1-1	ASSLVPGTGKTEAF
.	TRBV6-5	TRBJ1-1	ASSYSAGKAEAF
once	TRBV7-3	TRBJ1-1	ASSPNPYRGVNTEAF
few	TRBV3-1/TRBV3-2	TRBJ2-3	ASSQGLAGGPVTQY
.	TRBV7-9	TRBJ1-1	ASSLEGGTEAF
.	TRBV19	TRBJ2-5	ASSTGGGYGETQY